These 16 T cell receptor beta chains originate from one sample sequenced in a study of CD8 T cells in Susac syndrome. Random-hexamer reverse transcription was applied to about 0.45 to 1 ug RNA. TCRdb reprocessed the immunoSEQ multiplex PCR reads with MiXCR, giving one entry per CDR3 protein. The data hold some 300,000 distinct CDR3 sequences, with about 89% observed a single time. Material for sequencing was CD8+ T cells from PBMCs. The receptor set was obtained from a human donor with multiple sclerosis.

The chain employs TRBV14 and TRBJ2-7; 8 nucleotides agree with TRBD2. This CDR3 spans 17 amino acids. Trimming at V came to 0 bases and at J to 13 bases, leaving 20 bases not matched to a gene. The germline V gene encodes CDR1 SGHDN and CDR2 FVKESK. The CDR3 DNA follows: TGTGCCAGCAGCCAAGATCGGGAACCCCCGGGGGGGCCGGATCGATACTTC. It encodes CASSQDREPPGGPDRYF.

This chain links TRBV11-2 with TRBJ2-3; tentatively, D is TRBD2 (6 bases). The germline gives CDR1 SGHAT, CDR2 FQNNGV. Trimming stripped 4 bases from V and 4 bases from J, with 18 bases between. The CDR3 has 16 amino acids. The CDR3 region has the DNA TGTGCCAGCAGCTATGCAAGGCGGGGAGGTTCAGATACGCAGTATTTT. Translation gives CASSYARRGGSDTQYF.

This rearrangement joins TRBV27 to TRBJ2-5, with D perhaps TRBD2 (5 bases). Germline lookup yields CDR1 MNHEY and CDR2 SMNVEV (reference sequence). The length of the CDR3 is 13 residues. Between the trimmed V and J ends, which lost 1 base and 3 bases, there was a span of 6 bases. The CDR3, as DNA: TGTGCCAGCAGTTTATGGGAGAAAGAGACCCAGTACTTC. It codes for CASSLWEKETQYF.

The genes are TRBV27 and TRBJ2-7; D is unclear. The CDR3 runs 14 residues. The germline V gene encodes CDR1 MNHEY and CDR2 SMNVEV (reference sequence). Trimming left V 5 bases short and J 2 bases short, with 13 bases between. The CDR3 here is CASSPGGDPYEQYF. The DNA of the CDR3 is TGTGCCAGCAGTCCGGGTGGGGATCCCTACGAGCAGTACTTC.

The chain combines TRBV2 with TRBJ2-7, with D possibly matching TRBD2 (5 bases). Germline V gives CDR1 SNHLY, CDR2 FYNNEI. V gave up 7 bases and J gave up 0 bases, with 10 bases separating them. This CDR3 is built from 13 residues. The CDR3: CASTRLPSYEQYF. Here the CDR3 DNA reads TGTGCCAGCACGAGACTACCCTCCTACGAGCAGTACTTC.

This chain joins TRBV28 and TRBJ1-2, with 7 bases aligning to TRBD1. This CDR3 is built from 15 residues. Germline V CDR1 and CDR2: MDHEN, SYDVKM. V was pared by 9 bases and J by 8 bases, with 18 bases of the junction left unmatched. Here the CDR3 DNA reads TGTGCCAGTAGAATACAGGGGCTGAAGAGGGAGGGCTACACCTTC. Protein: CASRIQGLKREGYTF.

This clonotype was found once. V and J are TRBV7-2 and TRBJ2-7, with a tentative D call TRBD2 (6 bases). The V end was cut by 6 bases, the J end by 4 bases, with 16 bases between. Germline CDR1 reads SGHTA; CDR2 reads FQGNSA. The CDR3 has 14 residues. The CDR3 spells CASRTSGRLYEQYF. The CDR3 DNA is TGTGCCAGCAGAACCAGCGGGCGCCTATACGAGCAGTACTTC.

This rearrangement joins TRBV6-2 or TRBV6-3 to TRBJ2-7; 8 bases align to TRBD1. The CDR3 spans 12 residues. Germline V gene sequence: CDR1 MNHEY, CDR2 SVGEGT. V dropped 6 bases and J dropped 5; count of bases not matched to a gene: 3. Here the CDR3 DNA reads TGTGCCAGCAGCAAGGACAGGGACGAGCAGTACTTC. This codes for CASSKDRDEQYF.

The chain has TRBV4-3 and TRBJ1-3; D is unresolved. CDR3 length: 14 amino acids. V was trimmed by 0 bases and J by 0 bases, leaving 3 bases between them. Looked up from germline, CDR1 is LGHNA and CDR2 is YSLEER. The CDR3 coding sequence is TGCGCCAGCAGCCAAGACATCTCTGGAAACACCATATATTTT. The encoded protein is CASSQDISGNTIYF.

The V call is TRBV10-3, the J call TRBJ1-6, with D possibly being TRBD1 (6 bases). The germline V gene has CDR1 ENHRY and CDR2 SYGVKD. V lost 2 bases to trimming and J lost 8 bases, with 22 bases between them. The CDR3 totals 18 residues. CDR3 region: CAISEPPRQASEDSPLHF. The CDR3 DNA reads TGTGCCATCAGTGAGCCTCCGCGACAGGCCTCCGAGGATTCACCCCTCCACTTT.

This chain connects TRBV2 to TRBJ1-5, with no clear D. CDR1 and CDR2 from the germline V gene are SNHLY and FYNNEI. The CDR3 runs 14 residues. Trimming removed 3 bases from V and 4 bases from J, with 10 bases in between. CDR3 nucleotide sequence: TGTGCCAGCAGTGATTTCTCGGGGAATCAGCCCCAGCATTTT. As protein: CASSDFSGNQPQHF.

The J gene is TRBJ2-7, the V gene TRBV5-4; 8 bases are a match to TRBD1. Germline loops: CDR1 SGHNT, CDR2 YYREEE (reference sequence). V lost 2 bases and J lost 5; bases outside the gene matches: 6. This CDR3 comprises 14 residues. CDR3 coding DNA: TGTGCCAGCAGCTTTCAGGGGGCGGTACACGAGCAGTACTTC. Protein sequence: CASSFQGAVHEQYF.

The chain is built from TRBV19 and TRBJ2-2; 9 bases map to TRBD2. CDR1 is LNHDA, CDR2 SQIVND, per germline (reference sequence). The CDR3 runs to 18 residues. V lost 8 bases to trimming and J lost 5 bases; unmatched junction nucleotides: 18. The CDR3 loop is CASLPKLPGLAITGELFF. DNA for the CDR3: TGTGCCAGTCTTCCCAAACTGCCGGGACTAGCAATTACCGGGGAGCTGTTTTTT.

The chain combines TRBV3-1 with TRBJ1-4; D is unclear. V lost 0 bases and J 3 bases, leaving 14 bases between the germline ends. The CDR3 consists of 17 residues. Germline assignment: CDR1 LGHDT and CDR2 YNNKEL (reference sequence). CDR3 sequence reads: CASSQDGPVYANEKLFF. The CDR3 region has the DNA TGTGCCAGCAGCCAAGATGGGCCGGTATATGCTAATGAAAAACTGTTTTTT.

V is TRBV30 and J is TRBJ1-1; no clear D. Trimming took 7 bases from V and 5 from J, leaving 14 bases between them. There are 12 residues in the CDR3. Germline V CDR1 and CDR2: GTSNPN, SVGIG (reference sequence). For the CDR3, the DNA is TGTGCCTTTGGGAGCAGTCCGACTGAAGCTTTCTTT. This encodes CAFGSSPTEAFF.

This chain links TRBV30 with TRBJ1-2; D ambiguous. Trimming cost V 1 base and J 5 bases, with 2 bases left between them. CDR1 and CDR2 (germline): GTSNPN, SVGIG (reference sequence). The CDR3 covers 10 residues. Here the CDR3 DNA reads TGTGCCTGGAGTGGATATGGCTACACCTTC. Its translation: CAWSGYGYTF.